Listed below are T cell receptor beta chains from one sample, sequenced in a study of T cell changes during pregnancy in multiple sclerosis. Using immunoSEQ multiplex PCR, the repertoire was profiled, and TCRdb retains in-frame clones only, with some absent. In the table there are tens of thousands of clones, nearly 95% of which are singletons. The specimen was peripheral blood, collected in the first trimester of pregnancy. The receptors shown here come from a female donor with multiple sclerosis, enrolled in a pregnancy study. CDR3s leave out the opening cysteine and the closing phenylalanine or tryptophan.

v_call: TRBV7-9
cdr3_aa: ASSLGDRGRRTEAF

v_call: TRBV9
cdr3_aa: ASSVDYGTLGYGYT

v_call: TRBV5-8
cdr3_aa: ASSPPGQTNYGYT

v_call: TRBV2
cdr3_aa: ASSRQGVGQPQH

v_call: TRBV9
cdr3_aa: ASSVGWDTNYEQY

v_call: TRBV19
cdr3_aa: ASRPRDRGGTGELF

v_call: TRBV5-5
cdr3_aa: ASTGTGPTDTQY

v_call: TRBV11-3
cdr3_aa: ASSLGRGSSYEQY

v_call: TRBV6-1
cdr3_aa: ASDTGIGELF

v_call: TRBV5-1
cdr3_aa: ASSPGTGAKGYEQY

v_call: TRBV4-2
cdr3_aa: ASSRGQGPSEAF

v_call: TRBV6-4
cdr3_aa: ASSEWAGGYNEQF

v_call: TRBV7-2
cdr3_aa: ASSPWAGTRVANEQF

v_call: TRBV6-1
cdr3_aa: ASRGQGGFYEQY

v_call: TRBV9
cdr3_aa: ASSVSVRSGYT

v_call: TRBV4-2
cdr3_aa: ASSQGTGGTDTQY

v_call: TRBV4-3
cdr3_aa: ASSPSGGAEGYT

v_call: TRBV9
cdr3_aa: ASSTIAGGFGEQF

v_call: TRBV30
cdr3_aa: AWIHFEQF

v_call: TRBV7-3
cdr3_aa: ASSLTRGGLGNTIY

v_call: TRBV6-1
cdr3_aa: ASKGPGATQPQH

v_call: TRBV4-3
cdr3_aa: ASSQEFSGGSYEQY

v_call: TRBV6-6
cdr3_aa: ASSLTSGGRIETQY

v_call: TRBV7-3
cdr3_aa: ASSLGGRSNQPQH

v_call: TRBV9
cdr3_aa: ASSLGQSSYNSPLH

v_call: TRBV5-1
cdr3_aa: ASSLAGAGDQPQH

v_call: TRBV12-5
cdr3_aa: ASSGGWDSEAF

v_call: TRBV5-1
cdr3_aa: ASSPLPGTGGDGYT

v_call: TRBV7-2
cdr3_aa: ASSSGLAGLTGELF

v_call: TRBV6-5
cdr3_aa: ASKIRGLEGKLF

v_call: TRBV11-2
cdr3_aa: ASSLLGGSPSSPLH

v_call: TRBV9
cdr3_aa: ASSVEDSGTGELF

v_call: TRBV25-1
cdr3_aa: ASSESRDRGYHEQY

v_call: TRBV6-5
cdr3_aa: ASTITGQRNSPLH

v_call: TRBV7-9
cdr3_aa: ASSLGSQGRGYNEQF

v_call: TRBV6-5
cdr3_aa: ASRTRRGPYNEQF

v_call: TRBV5-1
cdr3_aa: ASTLRGSDGETQY

v_call: TRBV6-1
cdr3_aa: ASSGRQGAYEQF

v_call: TRBV5-1
cdr3_aa: ASSPILGGAAHTQY

v_call: TRBV19
cdr3_aa: ASSPWPGQGGPSPVLT

v_call: TRBV7-2
cdr3_aa: ASSPGRVGGVREQF

v_call: TRBV18
cdr3_aa: ASSPLVGGLAGELF

v_call: TRBV7-3
cdr3_aa: ASSLKGQGATEAF

v_call: TRBV19
cdr3_aa: ASWGQGNQPQH

v_call: TRBV7-2
cdr3_aa: ASSLIGGDGNTIY

v_call: TRBV29-1
cdr3_aa: SAASGLYGYT

v_call: TRBV7-3
cdr3_aa: ASSLRSSGANVLT

v_call: TRBV6-5
cdr3_aa: ASSPTTYGYT

v_call: TRBV6-1
cdr3_aa: ASSVGLVKEIQY

v_call: TRBV7-2
cdr3_aa: ASSWRGTYEADTQY

v_call: TRBV7-2
cdr3_aa: ASSLGTGSYEQY